The clone carrying this TCR beta chain was observed a few times. The CDR3 covers 16 residues. Germline values: CDR1 MNHEY, CDR2 SVGAGI. Trimming shortened V by 2 bases and J by 0 bases, and 12 bases separated the two germline ends. These data belong to a study of blood T cell repertoires in COVID-19. In the study overall: Samples came from the United States, Italy and Spain, spanning acute and convalescent COVID-19. The cDNA or gDNA used as material had been derived from T cells, B-cell-depleted T cells, or PBMCs.

Per the original data handling: Estimates of nucleated cell counts were drawn from the amplification of reference gene primers. Profiling relied on immunoSEQ multiplex PCR, and the TCRdb table lists in-frame clones only, not all of them. That table gives V, J and clone size, and the DNA gave D and trimming. The table has 210,000 or so clones, about nine tenths seen once. The TCR was taken from a man aged 50-59 years with acute or convalescent COVID-19. The chain has TRBV6-5 and TRBJ2-3; a weak D match, TRBD2 (5 bases). The sample consisted of peripheral blood. The CDR3 is CASSYVTGWSTDTQYF. The CDR3 DNA is TGTGCCAGCAGTTACGTAACGGGGTGGAGCACAGATACGCAGTATTTT.